This record covers a single T cell receptor beta chain. CDR1 is KGHDR, CDR2 SFDVKD, per germline. CDR3 length: 14 residues. This record comes from a study of control samples from healthy donors and cancer patients. Some clones are missing from TCRdb's copy, which holds only in-frame ones; the method was immunoSEQ multiplex PCR. This table holds approximately 100,000 clones, around nine tenths found once. The chain links TRBV24-1 to TRBJ2-2, with 7 bases matching TRBD2. The clonotype comes from a human donor in good health. The donor label of this sample is uncertain. Sample: blood. The CDR3 DNA reads as TGTGCAGCGGGGACTATCAAGAACACCGGGGAGCTGTTTTTT. Translated, it gives CAAGTIKNTGELFF.